Listed here are 8 T cell receptor beta chains from one sample, sequenced in a study of T cell changes during pregnancy in multiple sclerosis. Some clones are missing from TCRdb's copy, which holds only in-frame ones; the method was immunoSEQ multiplex PCR. Among 45,000 to 70,000 clones listed, about nine tenths were seen once. The sequencing used CD4+ T cells from peripheral blood mononuclear cells, collected after pregnancy. These receptors originate from a female donor with multiple sclerosis, enrolled in a pregnancy study.

This chain links TRBV4-2 with TRBJ2-5; a possible D gene is TRBD2 (6 bases). V shed 0 bases and J shed 4 bases, with 24 bases lying between them. Germline-derived CDR1 and CDR2 are LGHNA and YNFKEQ. The CDR3 extends over 19 amino acids. The CDR3 sequence is CASSQDEGLLGGTGETQYF. The CDR3 DNA follows: TGTGCCAGCAGCCAAGATGAAGGACTCCTCGGGGGTACTGGAGAGACCCAGTACTTC.

The sample holds a few counts of this clone. This chain uses TRBV15 with TRBJ1-5; 7 bases fit TRBD1. The germline V gene encodes CDR1 LNHNV and CDR2 YYDKDF (reference sequence). The CDR3 is 15 amino acids. Losses at the gene ends were 0 bases for V and 4 bases for J; bases not matched to a gene: 3. The CDR3 DNA reads TGTGCCACCAGCAGAGAAGACAGGGTAAATCAGCCCCAGCATTTT. Protein product: CATSREDRVNQPQHF.

The CDR3 spells CASSSVDRTRVDTEAFF. The CDR3 DNA reads TGTGCCAGCAGCTCCGTAGACAGGACCCGGGTGGACACTGAAGCTTTCTTT. The genes are TRBV5-6 and TRBJ1-1; weak D call: TRBD1 (6 bases). Germline values: CDR1 SGHDT, CDR2 YYEEEE. The V end was cut by 3 bases, the J end by 3 bases, with 21 bases between. The CDR3 spans 17 residues.

In this sample, this clone turned up a few times. The chain has TRBV9 and TRBJ1-1; D gene ambiguous. Trimming took 0 bases from V and 1 from J, leaving 4 bases between them. The CDR3 is 13 residues long. CDR1 and CDR2 from the germline V gene are SGDLS and YYNGEE. This CDR3 reads CASSVVANTEAFF. The CDR3 DNA reads as TGTGCCAGCAGCGTAGTGGCGAACACTGAAGCTTTCTTT.

CDR3: CASSLGSFLAGELFF. CDR3 sequence (DNA): TGTGCCAGCAGCCTCGGTAGTTTTCTAGCCGGGGAGCTGTTTTTT. The rearrangement links TRBV5-6 to TRBJ2-2; no clear D. This CDR3 is built from 15 residues. From germline, CDR1 is SGHDT and CDR2 YYEEEE. V lost 4 bases, J lost 6 bases, and 16 bases lay in between.

The chain recombines TRBV6-6 with TRBJ2-7; TRBD1 aligns across 7 bases. The CDR3 consists of 14 residues. The V gene end was trimmed by 8 bases and the J gene end by 2 bases; junction bases not matched to a gene: 9. From germline, CDR1 is MNHNY and CDR2 SVGAGI (reference sequence). In DNA form, the CDR3 reads TGTGCCAGCCACCCTCCAGGGGGAACCTACGAGCAGTACTTC. Encoded protein: CASHPPGGTYEQYF.

V usage is TRBV5-4 and J usage is TRBJ2-1; 8 bases are shared with TRBD2. J gave up 5 bases and V 3 bases, and 7 bases lay outside the gene matches. The CDR3 runs 15 residues. Per germline, CDR1 SGHNT and CDR2 YYREEE (reference sequence). This CDR3 is CASSWILAGNNEQFF. The CDR3 region has the DNA TGTGCCAGCAGCTGGATTTTAGCGGGGAACAATGAGCAGTTCTTC. The full variable domain, rest sourced from reference TRBV5-4 and TRBJ2-1, is ETGVTQSPTHLIKTRGQQVTLRCSSQSGHNTVSWYQQALGQGPQFIFQYYREEENGRGNFPPRFSGLQFPNYSSELNVNALELDDSALYLCASSWILAGNNEQFFGPGTRLTVL.

This sequence joins TRBV5-8 and TRBJ2-7, with 7 bases lining up with TRBD1. V dropped 4 bases and J dropped 0; count of bases not matched to a gene: 7. CDR3 length: 15 amino acids. Germline V CDR1 and CDR2: SGHTS, YDEGEE. DNA of the CDR3: TGTGCCAGCAGCAATGGACAGGCTTACTCCTACGAGCAGTACTTC. It codes for CASSNGQAYSYEQYF. The variable domain in full, with the rest retrieved from reference TRBV5-8 and TRBJ2-7, is EAGVTQSPTHLIKTRGQQATLRCSPISGHTSVYWYQQALGLGLQFLLWYDEGEERNRGNFPPRFSGRQFPNYSSELNVNALELEDSALYLCASSNGQAYSYEQYFGPGTRLTVT.